This T cell receptor beta chain appears in the sequencing data of a study of T cell responses to AZD1222 COVID-19 vaccine. Notes on the study in general: The number of AZD1222 recipients seropositive at baseline was only six.

In regard to this clone: What it binds is unknown.

Sequenced by immunoSEQ multiplex PCR; TCRdb stores in-frame clones only, minus some. The profile covers about 60,000 clones, with around 80% appearing a single time and around 3.5% taken by the ten largest. V was shortened by 0 bases and J by 0 bases, with 4 bases between the two germline ends. Germline lookup yields CDR1 SGDLS and CDR2 YYNGEE. The CDR3 is 14 residues long. The material sequenced was peripheral blood, taken 28 days after the second AZD1222 dose. This chain connects TRBV9 to TRBJ1-3, with unresolved D. The receptor's source is an adult who received the AZD1222 COVID-19 vaccine. The CDR3 region is CASSVGSSGNTIYF. CDR3 bases: TGTGCCAGCAGCGTAGGAAGCTCTGGAAACACCATATATTTT.